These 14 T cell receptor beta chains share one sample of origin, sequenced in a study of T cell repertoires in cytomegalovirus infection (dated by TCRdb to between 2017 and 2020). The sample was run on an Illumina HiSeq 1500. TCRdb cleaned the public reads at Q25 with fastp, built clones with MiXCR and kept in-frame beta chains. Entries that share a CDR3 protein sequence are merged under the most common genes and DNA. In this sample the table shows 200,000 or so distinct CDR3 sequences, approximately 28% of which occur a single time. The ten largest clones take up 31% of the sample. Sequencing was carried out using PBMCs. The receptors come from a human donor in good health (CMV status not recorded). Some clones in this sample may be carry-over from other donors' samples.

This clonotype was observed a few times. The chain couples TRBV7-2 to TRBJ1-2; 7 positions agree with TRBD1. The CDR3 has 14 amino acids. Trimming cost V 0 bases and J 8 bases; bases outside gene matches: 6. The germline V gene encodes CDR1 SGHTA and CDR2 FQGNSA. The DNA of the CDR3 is TGTGCCAGCAGCTTAGCTCGACAGGGTCTAGGCTACACCTTC. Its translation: CASSLARQGLGYTF.

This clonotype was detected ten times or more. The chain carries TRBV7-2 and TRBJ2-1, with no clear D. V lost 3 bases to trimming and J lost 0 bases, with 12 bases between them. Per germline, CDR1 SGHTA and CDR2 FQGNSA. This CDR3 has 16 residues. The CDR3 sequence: CASSFSTSSSYNEQFF. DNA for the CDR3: TGTGCCAGCAGCTTCTCGACCTCCAGCTCCTACAATGAGCAGTTCTTC.

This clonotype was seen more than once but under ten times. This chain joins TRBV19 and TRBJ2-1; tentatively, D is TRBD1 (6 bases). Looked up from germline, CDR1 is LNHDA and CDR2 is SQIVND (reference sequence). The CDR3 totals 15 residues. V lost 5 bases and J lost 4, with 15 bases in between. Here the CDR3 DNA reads TGTGCCAGTAGTCCCGCCCGGGACACATACAATGAGCAGTTCTTC. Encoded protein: CASSPARDTYNEQFF.

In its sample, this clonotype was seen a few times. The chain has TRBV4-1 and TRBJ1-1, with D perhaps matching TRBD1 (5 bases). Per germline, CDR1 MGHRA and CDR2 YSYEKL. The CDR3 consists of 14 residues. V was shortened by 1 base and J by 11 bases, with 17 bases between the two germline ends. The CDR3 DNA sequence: TGCGCCAGCAGCCAAGTAATGACAGCTTCCAATGCTTTCTTT. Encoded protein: CASSQVMTASNAFF.

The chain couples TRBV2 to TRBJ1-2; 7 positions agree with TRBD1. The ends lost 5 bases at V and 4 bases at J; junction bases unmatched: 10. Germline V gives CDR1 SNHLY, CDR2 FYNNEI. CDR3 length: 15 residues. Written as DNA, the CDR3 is TGTGCCAGCAGTCTCCGGGACAGCGATATCTATGGCTACACCTTC. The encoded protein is CASSLRDSDIYGYTF.

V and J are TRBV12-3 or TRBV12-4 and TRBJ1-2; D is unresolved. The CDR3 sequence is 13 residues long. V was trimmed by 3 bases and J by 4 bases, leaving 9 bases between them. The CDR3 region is CASSFNRIYGYTF. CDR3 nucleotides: TGTGCCAGCAGTTTCAACAGAATCTATGGCTACACCTTC.

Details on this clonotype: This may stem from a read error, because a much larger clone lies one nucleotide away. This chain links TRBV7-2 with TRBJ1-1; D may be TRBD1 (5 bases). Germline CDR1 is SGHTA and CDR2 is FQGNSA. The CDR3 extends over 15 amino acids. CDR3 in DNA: TGTGCCAGCAGCTTAACTGGAGGAGGGGCCACTGAAGATTTCTTT. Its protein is CASSLTGGGATEDFF.

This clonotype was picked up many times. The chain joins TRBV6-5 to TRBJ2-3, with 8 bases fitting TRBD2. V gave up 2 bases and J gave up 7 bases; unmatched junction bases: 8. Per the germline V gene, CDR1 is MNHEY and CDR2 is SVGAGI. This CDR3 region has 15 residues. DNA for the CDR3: TGTGCCAGCAGTTACGAGCGGGGGTCCCCTTATACGCAGTATTTT. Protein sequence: CASSYERGSPYTQYF.

CDR3 DNA sequence: TGTGCCAGCAGACTCGGGACAGGGTCTGGAAACACCATATATTTT. It codes for CASRLGTGSGNTIYF. The V and J genes are TRBV6-6 and TRBJ1-3; 9 bases are shared with TRBD1. CDR3 size: 15 residues. V gave up 6 bases and J gave up 1 base; unmatched junction bases: 4. The germline gives CDR1 MNHNY, CDR2 SVGAGI (reference sequence).

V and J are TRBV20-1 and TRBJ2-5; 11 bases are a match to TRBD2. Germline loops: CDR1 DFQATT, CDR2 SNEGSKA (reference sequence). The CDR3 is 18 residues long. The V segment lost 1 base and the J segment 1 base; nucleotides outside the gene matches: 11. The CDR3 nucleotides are TGCAGTGCTAGAGCAAGACTAGCGGGGTCTTACACCCAAGAGACCCAGTACTTC. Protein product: CSARARLAGSYTQETQYF.

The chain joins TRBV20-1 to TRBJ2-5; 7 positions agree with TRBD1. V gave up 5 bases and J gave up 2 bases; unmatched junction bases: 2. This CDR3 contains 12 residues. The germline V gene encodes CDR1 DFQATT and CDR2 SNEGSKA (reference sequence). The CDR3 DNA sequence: TGCAGTGCTTTGGGACAGCAAGAGACCCAGTACTTC. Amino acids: CSALGQQETQYF.

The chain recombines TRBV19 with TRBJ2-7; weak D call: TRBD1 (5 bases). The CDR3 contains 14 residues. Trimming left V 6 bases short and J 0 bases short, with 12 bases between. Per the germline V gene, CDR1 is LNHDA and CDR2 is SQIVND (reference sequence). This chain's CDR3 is CASRRTLNSYEQYF. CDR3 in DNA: TGTGCCAGTAGGAGGACACTTAACTCCTACGAGCAGTACTTC.

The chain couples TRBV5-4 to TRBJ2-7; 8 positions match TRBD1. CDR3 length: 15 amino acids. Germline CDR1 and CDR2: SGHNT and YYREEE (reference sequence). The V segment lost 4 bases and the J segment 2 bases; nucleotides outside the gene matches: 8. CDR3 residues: CASSPQGADTYEQYF. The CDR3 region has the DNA TGTGCCAGCAGCCCGCAGGGGGCGGACACCTACGAGCAGTACTTC.

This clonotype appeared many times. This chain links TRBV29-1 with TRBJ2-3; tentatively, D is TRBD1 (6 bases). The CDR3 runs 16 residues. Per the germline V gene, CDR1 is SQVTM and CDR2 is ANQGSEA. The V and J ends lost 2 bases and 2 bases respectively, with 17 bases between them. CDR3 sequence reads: CSVESWGQGYTDTQYF. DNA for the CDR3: TGCAGCGTTGAAAGTTGGGGCCAGGGGTACACAGATACGCAGTATTTT.